This TCR beta chain was identified in a study of T cells in Graves' hyperthyroidism and ophthalmopathy (dated by TCRdb to between 2018 and 2020). Background on the whole study: Peripheral blood was sampled at the time of initial diagnosis, prior to any treatment. To identify distinguishing TCR V-J signatures, a discovery cohort of roughly 100 patients was used, comprising some 45 with Graves' ophthalmopathy and some 57 with stable Graves' hyperthyroidism. Whether ophthalmopathy could be predicted prospectively was tested in an independent validation cohort made up of under 20 hyperthyroidism patients plus 17 patients who later progressed to ophthalmopathy. The roughly 91 discovery patients were randomly split 7:3 into training and test sets. The study also compared thyroid tissue and blood T-cell repertoires from 5 to 7 Graves' hyperthyroidism patients. Following sampling, methimazole starting at 30 mg daily was given to hyperthyroidism patients, and high-dose intravenous methylprednisolone was given to ophthalmopathy patients. According to the paper, TCR Vbeta CDR3 sequencing was carried out on 120 to 150 peripheral blood samples, which came from under 50 ophthalmopathy, under 80 hyperthyroidism and approximately 17 progressor patients.

Moderately to severely active disease, a Clinical Activity Score of at least 3, a NOSPECS grade of at least 4, and a duration under 3 months were present in ophthalmopathy patients. The study excluded patients with uncontrolled infections, other autoimmune diseases, pregnancy or lactation. Clinical symptoms, serum thyroxine and TRAb, thyroid ultrasound, and orbital computed tomography formed the basis for the diagnoses. PBMCs were separated from roughly 9.6 ml of fresh peripheral blood using Ficoll-Paque density gradient centrifugation. Total RNA was extracted with Trizol reagent, and quality was checked on an Agilent 2100 Bioanalyzer. On the study overall, not on this receptor specifically: No statistical method was used to set the sample size in advance, and investigators knew the group allocation. In validation, progression to ophthalmopathy was predicted by the model with nearly 71% sensitivity and 72.22% specificity, a median of approximately 6.5 months before onset. Most expanded thyroid clonotypes (frequency above 0.001) were also found in blood, which suggests that blood repertoires may mirror thyroid immune responses. Ophthalmopathy was separated from stable hyperthyroidism by a 13 V-J signature model, with around 88% sensitivity and about 81% specificity obtained in cross-validation and 80%/75% obtained in testing.

The TCR beta CDR3 regions were amplified from the RNA transcripts. The TCR CDR3 was subjected to a first round of RT-PCR using the HTBI primer set and the Qiagen OneStep RT-PCR kit. Libraries were constructed in a second round of multiplex PCR, after which size selection and purification were performed. Paired-end sequencing of the libraries was performed with 100 bp reads on an Illumina HiSeq2000. As for the original processing: SOAPnuke was used to process the raw data, with reads discarded if the reads contained adapters or uncalled bases, had a mean Phred below 15, or lacked an exact constant-primer or identifier match. High-quality paired reads were merged using COPE v1.2.5, and each unique nucleotide sequence was defined as a clonotype. MiTCR v1.1 was used to align the clonotypes against IMGT TRBV, TRBD and TRBJ reference segments. The analysis included only V-J combinations with a frequency above 0.0001, which together covered about 99% of the repertoires. A TCS score was defined as the ratio of F50 (clonal expansion) to E x V (chaos), with BLOSUM62-based TCRdist applied between CDR3 peptides within each V-J. Welch's t-statistics and random forest reduced 514 V-J features to 13, which were used in a naive Bayes classifier (R e1071). Through fastp at Q25 and MiXCR, TCRdb rebuilt clones from the public reads, retaining in-frame beta chains. One record per CDR3 amino acid sequence lists the most common genes and DNA. TCRdb, rather than the study authors, made the V and J calls. The sample data list 300,000 to 450,000 distinct CDR3 sequences, and less than 20% of these were observed just once. Less than 45% of the sample is held by the ten biggest clonotypes.

Ten or more counts support this clonotype. Its antigen remains undetermined. No much larger clonotype is one base removed from it; base qualities were not supplied. This clonotype originated in a man aged 18-30 years with Graves' ophthalmopathy. The material sequenced was blood.

The sequence in DNA is TGTGCCAGCAGCTTAGGCCAACTCATGAACACTGAAGCTTTCTTT. Protein translation: CASSLGQLMNTEAFF. The sequence is built from TRBV11-2 and TRBJ1-1; no D gene is confidently identified. Trimming at the junction amounts to 1 base on V and 0 bases on J, and the germline ends lie 9 bases apart. The CDR3 contains 15 residues, cysteine and phenylalanine counted. The DNA shown is the 45-base CDR3, in frame from base 1. The germline V gene sets CDR1 to SGHAT and CDR2 to FQNNGV.